This TCR beta chain comes out of a study of beta chain features in type 1 diabetes. As for the study in general: Cells sorted and examined across all samples totaled around 110,000,000. Notes on the study in general: Across all four CD4+ subsets, people with type 1 diabetes showed modestly shorter TCRB CDR3s. More deletions and fewer insertions at VDJ junctions were found in patients with type 1 diabetes.

The CDR3 spans 18 residues. CDR1 MDHEN and CDR2 SYDVKM come from the germline V gene. The ends lost 5 bases at V and 0 bases at J; junction bases unmatched: 7. Reverse transcription of all isolated RNA meant that expressed TCRB transcripts were sequenced. TCRdb's copy holds only in-frame clones and misses some; the assay was immunoSEQ multiplex PCR. The sample contains about 130,000 clones, about 10% of which appear only once. This clone has ten or more counts. The target antigen is unknown. In all sorted populations, purity surpassed 95%. This TCR came from a man between 18 and 29 years old in good health. The chain is built from TRBV28 and TRBJ2-6; 10 bases map to TRBD1. Sequencing was done on a sample of central memory CD4+ T cells from blood. The DNA of the CDR3 is TGTGCCAGCAGTGCCAGACAGGGGGCCAGCTCTGGGGCCAACGTCCTGACTTTC. This codes for CASSARQGASSGANVLTF.